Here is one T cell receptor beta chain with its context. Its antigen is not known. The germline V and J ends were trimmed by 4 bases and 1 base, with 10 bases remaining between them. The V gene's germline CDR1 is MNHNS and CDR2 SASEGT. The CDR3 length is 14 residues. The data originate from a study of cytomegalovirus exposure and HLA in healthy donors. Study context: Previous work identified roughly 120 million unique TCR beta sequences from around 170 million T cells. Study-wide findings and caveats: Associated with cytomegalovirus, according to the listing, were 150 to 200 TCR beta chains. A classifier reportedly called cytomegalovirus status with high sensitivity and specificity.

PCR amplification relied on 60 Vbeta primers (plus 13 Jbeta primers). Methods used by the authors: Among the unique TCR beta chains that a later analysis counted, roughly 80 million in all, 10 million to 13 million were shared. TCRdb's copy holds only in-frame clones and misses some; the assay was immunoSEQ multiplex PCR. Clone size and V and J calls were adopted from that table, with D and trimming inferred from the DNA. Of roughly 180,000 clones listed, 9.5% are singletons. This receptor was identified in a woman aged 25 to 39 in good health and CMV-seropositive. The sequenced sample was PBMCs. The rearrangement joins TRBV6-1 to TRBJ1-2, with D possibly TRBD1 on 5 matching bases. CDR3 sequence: CASSVLGVNYGYTF. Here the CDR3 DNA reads TGTGCCAGCAGTGTTCTAGGGGTTAACTATGGCTACACCTTC.